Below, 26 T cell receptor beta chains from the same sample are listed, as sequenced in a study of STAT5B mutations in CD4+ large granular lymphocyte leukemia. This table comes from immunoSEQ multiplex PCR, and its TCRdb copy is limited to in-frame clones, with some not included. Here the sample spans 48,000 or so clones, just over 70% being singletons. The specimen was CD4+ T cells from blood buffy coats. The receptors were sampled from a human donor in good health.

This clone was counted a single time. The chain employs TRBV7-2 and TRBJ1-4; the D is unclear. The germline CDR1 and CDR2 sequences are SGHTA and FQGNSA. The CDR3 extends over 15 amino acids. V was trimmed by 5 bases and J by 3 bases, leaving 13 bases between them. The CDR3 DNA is TGTGCCAGCAGCCAAGCCGTGTTGCCTAATGAAAAACTGTTTTTT. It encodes CASSQAVLPNEKLFF.

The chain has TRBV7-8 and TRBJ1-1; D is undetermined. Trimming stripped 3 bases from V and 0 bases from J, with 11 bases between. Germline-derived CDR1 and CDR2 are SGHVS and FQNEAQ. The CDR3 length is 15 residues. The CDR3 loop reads CASSFLGGMNTEAFF. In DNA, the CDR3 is TGTGCCAGCAGCTTCCTAGGCGGAATGAACACTGAAGCTTTCTTT.

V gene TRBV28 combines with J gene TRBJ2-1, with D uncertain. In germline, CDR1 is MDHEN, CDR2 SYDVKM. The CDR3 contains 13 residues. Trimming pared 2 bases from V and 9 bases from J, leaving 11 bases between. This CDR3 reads CASSLVQSGEQFF. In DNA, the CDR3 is TGTGCCAGCAGTTTAGTACAATCGGGTGAGCAGTTCTTC.

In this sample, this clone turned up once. The CDR3 coding sequence is TGTGCCAGCAGCCGACGGACAAATGAGCAGTTCTTC. Translation gives CASSRRTNEQFF. The chain employs TRBV7-8 and TRBJ2-1, with a possible D match to TRBD1 (5 bases). This CDR3 region has 12 residues. The germline CDR1 and CDR2 sequences are SGHVS and FQNEAQ. Trimming took 5 bases from V and 7 from J, leaving 9 bases between them.

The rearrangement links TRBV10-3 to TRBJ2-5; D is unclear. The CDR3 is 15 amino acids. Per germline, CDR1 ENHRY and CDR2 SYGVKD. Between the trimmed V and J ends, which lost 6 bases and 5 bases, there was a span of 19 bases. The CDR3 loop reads CAISQQMGTSETQYF. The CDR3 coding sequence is TGTGCCATCAGCCAGCAGATGGGCACGAGCGAGACCCAGTACTTC.

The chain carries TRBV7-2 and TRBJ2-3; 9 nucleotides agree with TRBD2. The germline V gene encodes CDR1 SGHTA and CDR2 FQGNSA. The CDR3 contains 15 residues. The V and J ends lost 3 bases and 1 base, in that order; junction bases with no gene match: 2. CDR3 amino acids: CASSFSGGRTDTQYF. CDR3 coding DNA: TGTGCCAGCAGCTTTAGCGGGGGCCGCACAGATACGCAGTATTTT.

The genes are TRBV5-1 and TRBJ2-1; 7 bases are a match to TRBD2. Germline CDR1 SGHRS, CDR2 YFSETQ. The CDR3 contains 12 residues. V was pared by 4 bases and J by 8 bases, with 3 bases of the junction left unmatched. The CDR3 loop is CASSGEGDEQFF. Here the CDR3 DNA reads TGCGCCAGCAGCGGGGAGGGCGATGAGCAGTTCTTC.

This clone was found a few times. CDR3 DNA: TGTGCCTGGAGTACCCCGGGCCATAGCAATCAGCCCCAGCATTTT. Encoded protein: CAWSTPGHSNQPQHF. The chain carries TRBV30 and TRBJ1-5; D remains unclear. Germline V gene data show CDR1 as GTSNPN and CDR2 as SVGIG (reference sequence). Deletions cut 2 bases from V and 0 bases from J, with 11 bases between. This CDR3 has 15 amino acids.

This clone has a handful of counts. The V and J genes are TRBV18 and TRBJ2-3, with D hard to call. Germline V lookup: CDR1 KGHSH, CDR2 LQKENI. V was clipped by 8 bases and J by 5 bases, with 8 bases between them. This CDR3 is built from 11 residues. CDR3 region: CASTAEDTQYF. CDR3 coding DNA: TGTGCCAGCACGGCGGAAGATACGCAGTATTTT.

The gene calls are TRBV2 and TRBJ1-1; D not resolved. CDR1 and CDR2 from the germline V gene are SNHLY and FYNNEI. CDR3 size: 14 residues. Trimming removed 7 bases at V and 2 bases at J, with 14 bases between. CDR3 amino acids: CASTPQAINTEAFF. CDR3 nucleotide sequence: TGTGCCAGCACCCCCCAGGCCATTAACACTGAAGCTTTCTTT.

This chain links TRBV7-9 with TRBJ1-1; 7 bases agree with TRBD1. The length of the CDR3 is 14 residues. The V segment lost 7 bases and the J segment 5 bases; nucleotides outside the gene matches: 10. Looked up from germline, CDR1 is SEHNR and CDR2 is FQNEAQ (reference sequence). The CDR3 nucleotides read TGTGCCAGCACCAAGCAGGGGGGTGTTACTGAAGCTTTCTTT. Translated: CASTKQGGVTEAFF. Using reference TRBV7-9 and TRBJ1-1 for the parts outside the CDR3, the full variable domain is DTGVSQNPRHKITKRGQNVTFRCDPISEHNRLYWYRQTLGQGPEFLTYFQNEAQLEKSRLLSDRFSAERPKGSFSTLEIQRTEQGDSAMYLCASTKQGGVTEAFFGQGTRLTVV.

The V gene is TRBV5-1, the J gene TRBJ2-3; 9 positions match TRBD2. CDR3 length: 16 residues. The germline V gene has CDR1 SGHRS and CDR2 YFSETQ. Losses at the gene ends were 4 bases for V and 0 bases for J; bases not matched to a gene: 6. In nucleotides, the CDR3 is TGCGCCAGCAGCACGGACGCGGGGGGGAGCACAGATACGCAGTATTTT. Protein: CASSTDAGGSTDTQYF.

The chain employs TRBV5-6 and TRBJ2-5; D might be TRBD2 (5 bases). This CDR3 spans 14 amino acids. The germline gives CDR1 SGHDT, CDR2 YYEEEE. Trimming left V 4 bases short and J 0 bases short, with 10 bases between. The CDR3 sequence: CASSTPGYQETQYF. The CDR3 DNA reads TGTGCCAGCAGCACTCCGGGGTACCAAGAGACCCAGTACTTC.

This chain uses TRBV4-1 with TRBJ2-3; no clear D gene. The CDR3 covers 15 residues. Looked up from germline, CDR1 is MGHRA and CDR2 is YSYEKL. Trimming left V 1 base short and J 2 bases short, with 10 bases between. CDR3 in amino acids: CASSQGARSTDTQYF. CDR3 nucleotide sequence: TGCGCCAGCAGCCAAGGGGCCCGATCCACAGATACGCAGTATTTT.

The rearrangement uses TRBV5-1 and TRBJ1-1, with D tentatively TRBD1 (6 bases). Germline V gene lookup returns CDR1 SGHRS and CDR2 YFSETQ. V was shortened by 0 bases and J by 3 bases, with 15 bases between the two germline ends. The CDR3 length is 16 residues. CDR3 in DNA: TGCGCCAGCAGCTTGGTAAGGGGGGGAGCGGACACTGAAGCTTTCTTT. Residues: CASSLVRGGADTEAFF.

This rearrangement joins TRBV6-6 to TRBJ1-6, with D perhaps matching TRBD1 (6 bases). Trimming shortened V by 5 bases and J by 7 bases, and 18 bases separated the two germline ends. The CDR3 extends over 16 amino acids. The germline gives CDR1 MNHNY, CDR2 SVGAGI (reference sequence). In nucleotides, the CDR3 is TGTGCCAGCAGTCGGGATGGGACACGTGTCAATTCACCCCTCCACTTT. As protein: CASSRDGTRVNSPLHF.

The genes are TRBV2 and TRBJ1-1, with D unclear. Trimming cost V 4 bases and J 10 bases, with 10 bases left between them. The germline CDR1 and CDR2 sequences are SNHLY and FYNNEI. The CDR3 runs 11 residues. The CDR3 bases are TGTGCCAGCAGTGGGGCCTCGGGAGCTTTCTTT. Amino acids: CASSGASGAFF.

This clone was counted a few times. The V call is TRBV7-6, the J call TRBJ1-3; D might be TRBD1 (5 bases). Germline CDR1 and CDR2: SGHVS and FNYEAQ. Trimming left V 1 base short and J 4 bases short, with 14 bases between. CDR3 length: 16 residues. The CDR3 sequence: CASSLGAWGTGNTIYF. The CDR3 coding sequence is TGTGCCAGCAGCTTAGGTGCCTGGGGGACCGGAAACACCATATATTTT.

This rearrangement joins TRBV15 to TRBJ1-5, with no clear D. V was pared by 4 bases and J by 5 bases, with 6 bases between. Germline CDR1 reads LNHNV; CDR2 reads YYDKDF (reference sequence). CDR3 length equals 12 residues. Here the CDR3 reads CATSKTDQPQHF. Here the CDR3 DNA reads TGTGCCACCAGCAAGACCGATCAGCCCCAGCATTTT.

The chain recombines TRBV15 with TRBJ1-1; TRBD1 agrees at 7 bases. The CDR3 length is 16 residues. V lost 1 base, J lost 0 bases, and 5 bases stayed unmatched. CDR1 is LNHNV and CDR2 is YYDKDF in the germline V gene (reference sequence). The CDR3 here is CATSRGQGGMNTEAFF. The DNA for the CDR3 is TGTGCCACCAGCAGAGGACAGGGAGGAATGAACACTGAAGCTTTCTTT.

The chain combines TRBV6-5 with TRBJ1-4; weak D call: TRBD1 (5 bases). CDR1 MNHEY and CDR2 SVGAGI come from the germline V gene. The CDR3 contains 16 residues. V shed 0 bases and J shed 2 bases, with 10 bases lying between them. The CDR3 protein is CASSYSGAQTNEKLFF. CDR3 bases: TGTGCCAGCAGTTACTCCGGGGCTCAGACTAATGAAAAACTGTTTTTT.

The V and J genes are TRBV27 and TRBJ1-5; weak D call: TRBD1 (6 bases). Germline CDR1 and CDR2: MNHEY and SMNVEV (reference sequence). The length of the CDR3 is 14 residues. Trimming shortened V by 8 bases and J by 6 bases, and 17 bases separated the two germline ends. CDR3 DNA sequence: TGTGCCAGCGGCTGGGGGGGCCCGGCTCAGCCCCAGCATTTT. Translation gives CASGWGGPAQPQHF.

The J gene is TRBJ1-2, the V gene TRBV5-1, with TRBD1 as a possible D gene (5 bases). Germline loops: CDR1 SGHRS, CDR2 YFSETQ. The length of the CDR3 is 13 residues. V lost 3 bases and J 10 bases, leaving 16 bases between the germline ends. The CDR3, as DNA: TGCGCCAGCAGCTCCCAAGGGACGGACGTCTACACCTTC. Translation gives CASSSQGTDVYTF.

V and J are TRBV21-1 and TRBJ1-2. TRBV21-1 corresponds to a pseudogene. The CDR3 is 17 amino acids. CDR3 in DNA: TGTGCCAGCAGCAAAGATGGGTCAGCTTATTACAACTATGGCTACACCTTC. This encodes CASSKDGSAYYNYGYTF.

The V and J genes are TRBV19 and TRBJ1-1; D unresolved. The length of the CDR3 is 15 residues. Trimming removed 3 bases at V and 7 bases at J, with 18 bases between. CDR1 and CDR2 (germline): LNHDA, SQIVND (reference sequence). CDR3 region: CASSIGESPLYEAFF. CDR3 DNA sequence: TGTGCCAGTAGTATTGGGGAATCCCCTCTGTATGAAGCTTTCTTT.

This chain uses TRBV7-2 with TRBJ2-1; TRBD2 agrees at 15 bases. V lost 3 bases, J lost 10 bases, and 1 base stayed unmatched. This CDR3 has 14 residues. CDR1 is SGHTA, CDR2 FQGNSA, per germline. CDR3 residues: CASSLGLAGGEQFF. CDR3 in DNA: TGTGCCAGCAGCTTGGGACTAGCGGGGGGAGAGCAGTTCTTC.